This T cell receptor (beta chain) was identified during a study of T cells in Graves' hyperthyroidism and ophthalmopathy. General observations from the study: Most clonotypes that expanded in the thyroid above 0.001 also showed up in blood.

RNA transcripts were the template for amplifying TCR beta CDR3 regions. During a first-round RT-PCR of the TCR CDR3, the HTBI primer set was used. MiXCR, applied by TCRdb to the multiplex PCR reads, yields one record per CDR3 protein. The data show around 380,000 distinct CDR3 sequences, approximately 13% seen once. This clonotype was seen many times. The antigen is unknown. The germline V and J ends were trimmed by 3 bases and 4 bases, with 12 bases remaining between them. The germline CDR1 and CDR2 sequences are SEHNR and FQNEAQ (reference sequence). This CDR3 has 14 residues. This TCR came from a man between 25 and 39 years old with Graves' hyperthyroidism that later progressed to Graves' ophthalmopathy. Sequencing was performed on blood. The V gene is TRBV7-9, the J gene TRBJ1-2, with D perhaps TRBD1 (6 bases). CDR3 region: CASSFRQVPYGYTF. As DNA, the CDR3 is TGTGCCAGCAGCTTCCGACAGGTTCCCTATGGCTACACCTTC.